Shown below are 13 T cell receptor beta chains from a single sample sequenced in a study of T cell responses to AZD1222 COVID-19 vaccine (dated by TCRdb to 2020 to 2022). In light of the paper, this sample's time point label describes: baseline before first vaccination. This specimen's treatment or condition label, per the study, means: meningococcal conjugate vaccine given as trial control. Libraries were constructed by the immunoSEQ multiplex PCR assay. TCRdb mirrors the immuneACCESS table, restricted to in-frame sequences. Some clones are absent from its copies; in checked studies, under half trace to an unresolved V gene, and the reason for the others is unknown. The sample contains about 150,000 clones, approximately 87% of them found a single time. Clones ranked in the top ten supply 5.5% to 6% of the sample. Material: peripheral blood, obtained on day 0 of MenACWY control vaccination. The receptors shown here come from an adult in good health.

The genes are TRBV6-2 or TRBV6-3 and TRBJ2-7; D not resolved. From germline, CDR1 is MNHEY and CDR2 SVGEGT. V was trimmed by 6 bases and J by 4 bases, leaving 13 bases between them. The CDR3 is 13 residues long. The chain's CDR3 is CASSLLLGYEQYV. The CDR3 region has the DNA TGTGCCAGCAGCCTCCTCCTAGGATACGAGCAGTACGTC.

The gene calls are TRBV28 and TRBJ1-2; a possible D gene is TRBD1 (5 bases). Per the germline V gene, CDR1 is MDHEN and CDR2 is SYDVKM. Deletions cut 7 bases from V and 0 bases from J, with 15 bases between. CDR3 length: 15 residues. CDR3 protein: CASIRQPGPNYGYTF. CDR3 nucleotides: TGTGCCAGCATCCGGCAACCGGGACCTAACTATGGCTACACCTTC.

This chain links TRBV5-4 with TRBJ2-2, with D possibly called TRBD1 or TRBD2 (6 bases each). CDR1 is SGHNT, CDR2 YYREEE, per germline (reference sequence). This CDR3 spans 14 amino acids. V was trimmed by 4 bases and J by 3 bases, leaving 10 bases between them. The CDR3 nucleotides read TGTGCCAGCAGCCTGGGGGGCGACACCGGGGAGCTGTTTTTT. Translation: CASSLGGDTGELFF. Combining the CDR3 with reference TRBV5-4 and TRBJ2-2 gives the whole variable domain ETGVTQSPTHLIKTRGQQVTLRCSSQSGHNTVSWYQQALGQGPQFIFQYYREEENGRGNFPPRFSGLQFPNYSSELNVNALELDDSALYLCASSLGGDTGELFFGEGSRLTVL.

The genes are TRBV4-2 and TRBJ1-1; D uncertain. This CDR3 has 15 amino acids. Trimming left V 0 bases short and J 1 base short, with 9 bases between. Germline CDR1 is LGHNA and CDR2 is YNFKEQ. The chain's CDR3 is CASSQEGQPNTEAFF. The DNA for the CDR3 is TGTGCCAGCAGCCAAGAAGGGCAGCCGAACACTGAAGCTTTCTTT.

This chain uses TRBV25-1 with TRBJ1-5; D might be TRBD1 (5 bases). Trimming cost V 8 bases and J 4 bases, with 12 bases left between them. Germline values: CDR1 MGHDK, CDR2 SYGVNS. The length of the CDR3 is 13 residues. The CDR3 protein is CASVGRTNQPQHF. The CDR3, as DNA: TGTGCCAGCGTGGGACGAACTAATCAGCCCCAGCATTTT.

DNA for the CDR3: TGCGCCAGCAGCACCCCACAGAACACTGAAGCTTTCTTT. Encoded protein: CASSTPQNTEAFF. The rearrangement uses TRBV5-1 and TRBJ1-1; D gene uncertain. The CDR3 has 13 amino acids. V dropped 4 bases and J dropped 1 base, with 8 bases sitting between them. Per the germline V gene, CDR1 is SGHRS and CDR2 is YFSETQ.

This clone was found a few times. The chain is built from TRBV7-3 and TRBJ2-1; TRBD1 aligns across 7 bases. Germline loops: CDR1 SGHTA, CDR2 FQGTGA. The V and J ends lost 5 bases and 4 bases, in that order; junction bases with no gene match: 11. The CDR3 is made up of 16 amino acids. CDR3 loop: CASSDSPGQRYNEQFF. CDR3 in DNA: TGTGCCAGCAGCGACAGTCCGGGACAGAGATACAATGAGCAGTTCTTC. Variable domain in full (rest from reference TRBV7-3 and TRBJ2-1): GAGVSQTPSNKVTEKGKYVELRCDPISGHTALYWYRQSLGQGPEFLIYFQGTGAADDSGLPNDRFFAVRPEGSVSTLKIQRTERGDSAVYLCASSDSPGQRYNEQFFGPGTRLTVL.

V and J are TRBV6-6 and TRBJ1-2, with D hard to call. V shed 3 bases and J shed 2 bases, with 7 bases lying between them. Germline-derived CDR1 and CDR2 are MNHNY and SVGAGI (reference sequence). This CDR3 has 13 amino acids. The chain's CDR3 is CASSYYGNYGYTF. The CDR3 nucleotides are TGTGCCAGCAGTTATTACGGCAACTATGGCTACACCTTC.

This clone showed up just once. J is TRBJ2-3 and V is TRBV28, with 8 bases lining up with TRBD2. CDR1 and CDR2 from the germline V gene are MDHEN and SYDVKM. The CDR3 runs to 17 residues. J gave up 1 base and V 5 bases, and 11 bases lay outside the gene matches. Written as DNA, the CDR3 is TGTGCCAGCAGTGCCCCTTTGGCGGGGGGTGGCACAGATACGCAGTATTTT. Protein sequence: CASSAPLAGGGTDTQYF.

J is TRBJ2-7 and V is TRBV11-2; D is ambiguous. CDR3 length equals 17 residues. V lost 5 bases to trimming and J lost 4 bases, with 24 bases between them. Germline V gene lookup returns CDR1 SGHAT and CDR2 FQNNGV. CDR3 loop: CASSPWGRGANHYEQYF. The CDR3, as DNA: TGTGCCAGCAGCCCCTGGGGAAGAGGCGCCAACCATTACGAGCAGTACTTC.

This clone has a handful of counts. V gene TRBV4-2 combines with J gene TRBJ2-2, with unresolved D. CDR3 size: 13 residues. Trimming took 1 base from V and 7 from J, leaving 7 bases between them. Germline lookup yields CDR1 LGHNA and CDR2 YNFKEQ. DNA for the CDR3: TGTGCCAGCAGCCAAGTTGAGTTCGGGGAGCTGTTTTTT. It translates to CASSQVEFGELFF.

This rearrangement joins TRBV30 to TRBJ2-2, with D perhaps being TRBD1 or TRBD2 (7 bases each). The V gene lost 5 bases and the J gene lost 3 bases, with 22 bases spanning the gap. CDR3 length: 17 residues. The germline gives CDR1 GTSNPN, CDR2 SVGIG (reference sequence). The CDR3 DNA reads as TGTGCCTGGGATCAGGGGGGGCACGCAGCTTACACCGGGGAGCTGTTTTTT. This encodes CAWDQGGHAAYTGELFF.

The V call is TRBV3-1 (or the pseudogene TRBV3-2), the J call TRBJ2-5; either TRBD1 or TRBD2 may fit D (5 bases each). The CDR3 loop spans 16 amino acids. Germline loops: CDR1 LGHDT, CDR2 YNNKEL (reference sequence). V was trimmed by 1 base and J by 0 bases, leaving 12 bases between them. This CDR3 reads CASSQVTGTNQETQYF. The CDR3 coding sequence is TGTGCCAGCAGCCAAGTAACCGGGACCAACCAAGAGACCCAGTACTTC.